Here is one TCR beta chain with its context. The antigen is unknown. Germline V gene sequence: CDR1 LNHDA, CDR2 SQIVND (reference sequence). The CDR3 sequence is 13 residues long. Trimming shortened V by 3 bases and J by 7 bases, and 13 bases separated the two germline ends. This record comes from a study of cytomegalovirus exposure and HLA in healthy donors. Study context: Early released data comprised some 91 million unique TCRs from HLA-typed donors. Study-level results: Relative to equally common others, HLA-associated TCR beta chains showed greater clonal expansion in a later analysis.

Use of 60 Vbeta and 13 Jbeta primers characterized the PCR. In the authors' methods: Unique TCR beta chains numbered 80 million to 95 million in a later analysis, with roughly 10 million shared. Here immunoSEQ multiplex PCR was the method, and the copy in TCRdb shows in-frame clones only, minus some. Clone size and the V and J calls come from that table; the DNA yielded D and trimming. The sample comprises roughly 130,000 clones, 75% to 85% of which are singletons, and about 2.6% rests with the top ten. Material: PBMCs. This chain links TRBV19 with TRBJ2-7; D call uncertain. The sequence derives from a man aged 25-45 years in good health and CMV-seronegative. Written as DNA, the CDR3 is TGTGCCAGTAGTATCTCCGGATTCGGGGAGCAGTACTTC. It translates to CASSISGFGEQYF.